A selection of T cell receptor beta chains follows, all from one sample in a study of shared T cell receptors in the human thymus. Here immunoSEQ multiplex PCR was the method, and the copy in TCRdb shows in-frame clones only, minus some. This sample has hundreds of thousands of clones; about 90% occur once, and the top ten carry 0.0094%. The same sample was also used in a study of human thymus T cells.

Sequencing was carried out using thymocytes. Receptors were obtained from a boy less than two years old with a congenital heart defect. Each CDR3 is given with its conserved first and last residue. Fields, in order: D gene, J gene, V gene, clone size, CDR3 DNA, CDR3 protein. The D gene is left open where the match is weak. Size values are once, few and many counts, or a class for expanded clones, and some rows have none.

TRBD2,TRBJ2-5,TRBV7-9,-,TGTGCCAGCAGCCGGACTAGCGGGGGGAGGTACCAAGAGACCCAGTACTTC,CASSRTSGGRYQETQYF
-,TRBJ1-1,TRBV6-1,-,TGTGCCACACGGGGGGGGAACACTGAAGCTTTCTTT,CATRGGNTEAFF
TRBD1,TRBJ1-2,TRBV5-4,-,TGTGCCAGCAGCAGGTTTCAGGACAGGGAGGATTATGGCTACACCTTC,CASSRFQDREDYGYTF
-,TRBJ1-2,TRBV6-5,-,TGTGCCAGCAGTTACCACAGGGTCTATGGCTACACCTTC,CASSYHRVYGYTF
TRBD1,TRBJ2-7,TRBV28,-,TGTGCCAGCACCACCTTAACAGGGGGCGCGGGGGTCTACGAGCAGTACTTC,CASTTLTGGAGVYEQYF
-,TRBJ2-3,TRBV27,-,TGTGCCAGCAGTTTATTTGGGGTAGGGGCGCCGGACACAGATACGCAGTATTTT,CASSLFGVGAPDTDTQYF
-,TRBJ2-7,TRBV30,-,TGTGCCTGGGCAGGGGCCCACGAGCAGTACTTC,CAWAGAHEQYF
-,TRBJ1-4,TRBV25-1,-,TGTGCCAGCAGTGGAGGGAGTAATAAGGCCCAGGATGAAAAACTGTTTTTT,CASSGGSNKAQDEKLFF
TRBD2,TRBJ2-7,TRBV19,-,TGTGCCAGTACCACCTCCAGCGGGAGTTCCTACGAGCAGTACTTC,CASTTSSGSSYEQYF
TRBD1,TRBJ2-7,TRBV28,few,TGTGCCAGCAGTCGTATTACGGACAGGGGAACTTACGAGCAGTACTTC,CASSRITDRGTYEQYF
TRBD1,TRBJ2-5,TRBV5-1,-,TGCGCCAGCAGCTTGAGGGACAGGGACAAAGAGACCCAGTACTTC,CASSLRDRDKETQYF
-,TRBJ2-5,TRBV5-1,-,TGCGCCAGCAGCTTCAAAGAGACCCAGTACTTC,CASSFKETQYF
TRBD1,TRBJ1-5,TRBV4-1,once,TGCGCCAGCAGCCAAGATGGACAGGCCAATCAGCCCCAGCATTTT,CASSQDGQANQPQHF
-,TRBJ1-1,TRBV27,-,TGTGCCAGCTCCCCAGGAACCATGAACACTGAAGCTTTCTTT,CASSPGTMNTEAFF
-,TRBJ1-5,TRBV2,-,TGTGCCAGCAGTGAACACAATAGCAATCAGCCCCAGCATTTT,CASSEHNSNQPQHF
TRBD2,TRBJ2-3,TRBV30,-,TGTGCCTGGAGTCCGCTTACGGGGGGTCGGGATTCAGATACGCAGTATTTT,CAWSPLTGGRDSDTQYF
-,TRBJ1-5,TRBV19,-,TGTGCCAGCCAAAGGGGGAACAGGGCTTCGAATCAGCCCCAGCATTTT,CASQRGNRASNQPQHF
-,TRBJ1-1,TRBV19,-,TGTGCCAGTATCATGACAGCCCGTATGAACACTGAAGCTTTCTTT,CASIMTARMNTEAFF
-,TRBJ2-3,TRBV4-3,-,TGCGCCAGCAGCCTCTCACGGGATACGCAGTATTTT,CASSLSRDTQYF
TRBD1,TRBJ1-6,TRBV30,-,TGTGCCGGGAGGGACAGTTATAATTCCCCCCTCCACTTT,CAGRDSYNSPLHF
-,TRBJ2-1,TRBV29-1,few,TGCAGCGTTGAAGACCCCCAGCGTGCCTCCTACAATGAGCAGTTCTTC,CSVEDPQRASYNEQFF
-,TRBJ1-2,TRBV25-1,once,TGTGCCAGCAGTGAATCCCGGGGGGGGCTTCATGGCTACACCTTC,CASSESRGGLHGYTF
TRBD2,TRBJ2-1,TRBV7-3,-,TGTGCCAGCAGCCAACGGGGGGGCAGTTCCACTGGCTCCTACAATGAGCAGTTCTTC,CASSQRGGSSTGSYNEQFF
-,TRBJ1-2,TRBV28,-,TGTGCCAGCAATCCTCGCCTTACGGCGGGCAGGAGGTATGGCTACACCTTC,CASNPRLTAGRRYGYTF
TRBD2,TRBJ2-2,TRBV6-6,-,TGTGCCAGCGGGAGGGCCCCCTGTGACGGGGAGCTGTTTTTT,CASGRAPCDGELFF
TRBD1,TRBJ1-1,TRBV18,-,TGTGCCAGCTCACCACCGGGACAGGATGATGGGCTGACTGAAGCTTTCTTT,CASSPPGQDDGLTEAFF
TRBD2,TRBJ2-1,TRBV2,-,TGTGCCAGCAGTGAAGCTCTAGCGGGGGTTGACAATGAGCAGTTCTTC,CASSEALAGVDNEQFF
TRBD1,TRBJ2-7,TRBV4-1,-,TGCGCCAGCAGCCAAGATCGGATCCGGGACAGGGGTTTAACCTACGAGCAGTACTTC,CASSQDRIRDRGLTYEQYF
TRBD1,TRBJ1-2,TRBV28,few,TGTGCCAGCAGTTTAAGGGGGGGGACAGGGGCACATACCTTC,CASSLRGGTGAHTF
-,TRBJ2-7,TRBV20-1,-,TGCAGTGCTTGGCGGGAAGGAGAGCAGTACTTC,CSAWREGEQYF
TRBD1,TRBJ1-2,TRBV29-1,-,TGCAGCGTTGGGACAGGGGGCCCCCCTTCGGGAGGCTACACCTTC,CSVGTGGPPSGGYTF
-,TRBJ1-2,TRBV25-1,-,TGTGCCAGCAGTGAAAGCCAGGGTGGTGGCTACACCTTC,CASSESQGGGYTF
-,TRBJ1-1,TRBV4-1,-,TGCGCCAGCAGCCAAGGAGGTCTTGGCACTGAAGCTTTCTTT,CASSQGGLGTEAFF
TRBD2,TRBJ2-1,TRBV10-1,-,TGCGCCAGCAGTGGGGGACTAGGATACAATGAGCAGTTCTTC,CASSGGLGYNEQFF
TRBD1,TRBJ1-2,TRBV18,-,TGTGCCAGCTCACTACGGACAGGAATTGTCTATGGCTACACCTTC,CASSLRTGIVYGYTF
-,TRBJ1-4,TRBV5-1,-,TGCGCCAGCAGCTTAGCGGGCTCGAATGAAAAACTGTTTTTT,CASSLAGSNEKLFF
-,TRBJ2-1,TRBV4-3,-,TGCGCCAGCAGCCAAGTATTAGCAACGAATGAGCAGTTCTTC,CASSQVLATNEQFF
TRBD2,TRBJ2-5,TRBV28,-,TGTGCCAGCGGGTGGGGGGGTATTCAAGAGACCCAGTACTTC,CASGWGGIQETQYF
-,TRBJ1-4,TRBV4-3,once,TGCGCCAGCAGCCAATCGGGACACCCTAATGAAAAACTGTTTTTT,CASSQSGHPNEKLFF
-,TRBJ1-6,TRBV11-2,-,TGTGCCAGCAGACTAGGGGGGGTTCCGAGCTCCTATAATTCACCCCTCCACTTT,CASRLGGVPSSYNSPLHF
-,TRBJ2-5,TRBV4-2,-,TGTGCCAGCAGCCAAGACCCCGTTATCGTTTCACAGGGTCAAGAGACCCAGTACTTC,CASSQDPVIVSQGQETQYF
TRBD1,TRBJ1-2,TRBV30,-,TGTGCCTCACCGGGACAGGGGTATGCTGGCTACACCTTC,CASPGQGYAGYTF
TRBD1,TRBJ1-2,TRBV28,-,TGTGCCAGCGTAAGGGCTAAACGGGACAGGGGAAAAGGCTACACCTTC,CASVRAKRDRGKGYTF
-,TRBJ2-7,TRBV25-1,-,TGTGCCAGCAGTGCCATCTCCTACGAGCAGTACTTC,CASSAISYEQYF
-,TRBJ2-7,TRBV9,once,TGTGCCAGCAGCGTAGAGGGTAGCGAAAGCTACGAGCAGTACTTC,CASSVEGSESYEQYF